What follows are 15 T cell receptor beta chains derived from one specimen sequenced in a study of long-term antiretroviral therapy in people with HIV. With survey level as its setting, the immunoSEQ assay was v3.0. The protocol was immunoSEQ multiplex PCR, while the TCRdb copy is restricted to in-frame clones and leaves out a portion. The sample contains approximately 31,000 clones, approximately 97% of which appear only once. The sample here was unsorted PBMCs, taken 6.9 years after starting antiretroviral therapy. The receptors derive from a man aged 25 to 40 with HIV.

The genes are TRBV6-5 and TRBJ1-6; the D gene is possibly TRBD1 (5 bases). Looked up from germline, CDR1 is MNHEY and CDR2 is SVGAGI. V shed 4 bases and J shed 6 bases, with 16 bases lying between them. The CDR3 sequence is 16 residues long. For the CDR3, the DNA is TGTGCCAGCAGTTTGGTTGCCGACAGCAGTAATTCACCCCTCCACTTT. Translation gives CASSLVADSSNSPLHF.

This rearrangement joins TRBV27 to TRBJ2-3; D not certain. Germline V lookup: CDR1 MNHEY, CDR2 SMNVEV (reference sequence). V was shortened by 4 bases and J by 2 bases, with 13 bases between the two germline ends. This CDR3 is built from 15 residues. In DNA, the CDR3 is TGTGCCAGCAGTTGGGCAGTACAAAACACAGATACGCAGTATTTT. Its translation: CASSWAVQNTDTQYF.

This clone turned up a few times. This sequence joins TRBV30 and TRBJ2-2; 8 bases align to TRBD2. The CDR3 has 14 amino acids. Germline CDR1 GTSNPN, CDR2 SVGIG (reference sequence). V lost 4 bases to trimming and J lost 4 bases; unmatched junction nucleotides: 5. The CDR3 spells CAWTRLATTGELFF. The CDR3 region has the DNA TGTGCCTGGACCCGACTAGCGACCACCGGGGAGCTGTTTTTT.

The J gene is TRBJ2-7, the V gene TRBV4-3; D gene uncertain. With 0 bases removed from V and 5 bases from J, the gap between germline ends came to 17 bases. The CDR3 runs 16 residues. Per the germline V gene, CDR1 is LGHNA and CDR2 is YSLEER. This CDR3 reads CASSQDRWSGPHEQYF. The CDR3 coding sequence is TGCGCCAGCAGCCAAGACCGCTGGTCCGGCCCCCACGAGCAGTACTTC.

In its sample, this clone was seen once. This sequence joins TRBV5-1 and TRBJ2-3, with D possibly being TRBD2 (6 bases). Trimming took 5 bases from V and 2 from J, leaving 12 bases between them. The CDR3 contains 14 residues. Germline V CDR1 and CDR2: SGHRS, YFSETQ. CDR3 protein: CASRTGLHTDTQYF. The CDR3 coding sequence is TGCGCCAGCAGGACGGGACTCCACACAGATACGCAGTATTTT.

The V call is TRBV7-9, the J call TRBJ2-3; D remains unclear. V lost 7 bases to trimming and J lost 0 bases, with 5 bases between them. The CDR3 consists of 12 residues. Germline assignment: CDR1 SEHNR and CDR2 FQNEAQ (reference sequence). The CDR3 nucleotides are TGTGCCAGCACAGGCAGCACAGATACGCAGTATTTT. Amino acids: CASTGSTDTQYF. Full variable domain (outside the CDR3, taken from reference TRBV7-9 and TRBJ2-3): DTGVSQNPRHKITKRGQNVTFRCDPISEHNRLYWYRQTLGQGPEFLTYFQNEAQLEKSRLLSDRFSAERPKGSFSTLEIQRTEQGDSAMYLCASTGSTDTQYFGPGTRLTVL.

CDR3 coding DNA: TGTGCCAGCAGCTTCTTAGAAGGGTCTGAAGCTTTCTTT. Translated: CASSFLEGSEAFF. The V and J genes are TRBV7-9 and TRBJ1-1; D is unclear. CDR1 SEHNR and CDR2 FQNEAQ come from the germline V gene (reference sequence). The CDR3 consists of 13 residues. V was shortened by 3 bases and J by 6 bases, with 11 bases between the two germline ends.

The rearrangement joins TRBV5-6 to TRBJ2-7; perhaps TRBD2 as D (7 bases). The V gene lost 3 bases and the J gene lost 7 bases, with 17 bases spanning the gap. Germline loops: CDR1 SGHDT, CDR2 YYEEEE. The CDR3 extends over 14 amino acids. CDR3 coding DNA: TGTGCCAGCAGCTGGGGGGGGCATCCCGGGGAGCAGTACTTC. This gives the protein CASSWGGHPGEQYF.

The V and J genes are TRBV7-9 and TRBJ1-1; D perhaps matches TRBD1 (5 bases). V shed 4 bases and J shed 7 bases, with 19 bases lying between them. CDR3 size: 15 residues. CDR1 is SEHNR, CDR2 FQNEAQ, per germline (reference sequence). The CDR3 loop is CASSSNIKVRVEAFF. CDR3 coding DNA: TGTGCCAGCAGCTCCAATATAAAGGTCAGGGTTGAAGCTTTCTTT. Full variable domain (missing parts from reference TRBV7-9 and TRBJ1-1): DTGVSQNPRHKITKRGQNVTFRCDPISEHNRLYWYRQTLGQGPEFLTYFQNEAQLEKSRLLSDRFSAERPKGSFSTLEIQRTEQGDSAMYLCASSSNIKVRVEAFFGQGTRLTVV.

The CDR3 region is CASSPLPLRAVTDTQYF. The CDR3, as DNA: TGTGCCAGCAGTCCCCTACCTTTGAGGGCAGTCACAGATACGCAGTATTTT. The chain recombines TRBV27 with TRBJ2-3, with D maybe TRBD2 (5 bases). Germline loops: CDR1 MNHEY, CDR2 SMNVEV (reference sequence). The CDR3 has 17 residues. Trimming cost V 5 bases and J 2 bases, with 20 bases left between them.

The chain recombines TRBV28 with TRBJ2-7; tentatively, D is TRBD1 (6 bases). Trimming stripped 10 bases from V and 3 bases from J, with 19 bases between. The CDR3 runs to 14 residues. Germline values: CDR1 MDHEN, CDR2 SYDVKM. The chain's CDR3 is CANGLRGWRYEQYF. The DNA of the CDR3 is TGTGCCAACGGTCTTAGGGGGTGGCGCTACGAGCAGTACTTC.

The chain carries TRBV11-2 and TRBJ1-2; D gene ambiguous. V lost 0 bases and J lost 4, with 12 bases in between. The germline gives CDR1 SGHAT, CDR2 FQNNGV. This CDR3 has 15 residues. CDR3: CASSLDRRRPYGYTF. CDR3 DNA sequence: TGTGCCAGCAGCTTAGATAGAAGACGGCCCTATGGCTACACCTTC.

The rearrangement joins TRBV11-3 to TRBJ2-1; no clear D. V was shortened by 0 bases and J by 5 bases, with 8 bases between the two germline ends. The germline CDR1 and CDR2 sequences are SGHNT and YENEEA. The CDR3 is 14 residues long. Here the CDR3 reads CASSLEDGNNEQFF. The CDR3 DNA is TGTGCCAGCAGCTTAGAGGACGGCAACAATGAGCAGTTCTTC.

This clone has just one count. The rearrangement links TRBV19 to TRBJ2-3, with 10 bases matching TRBD1. This CDR3 has 16 residues. Unmatched junction bases numbered 7, after V lost 2 bases and J lost 5 bases. CDR1 is LNHDA, CDR2 SQIVND, per germline (reference sequence). CDR3 in amino acids: CASSITGQGSGDTQYF. In DNA form, the CDR3 reads TGTGCCAGTAGTATAACGGGACAGGGGAGCGGAGATACGCAGTATTTT.

V is TRBV2 and J is TRBJ2-3; 8 bases fit TRBD2. Trimming removed 8 bases from V and 0 bases from J; junction bases left unmatched: 7. The CDR3 runs 15 residues. In germline, CDR1 is SNHLY, CDR2 FYNNEI. CDR3 sequence (DNA): TGTGCCAGCCGAGGACTAGCTAGTAGCACAGATACGCAGTATTTT. Protein sequence: CASRGLASSTDTQYF.